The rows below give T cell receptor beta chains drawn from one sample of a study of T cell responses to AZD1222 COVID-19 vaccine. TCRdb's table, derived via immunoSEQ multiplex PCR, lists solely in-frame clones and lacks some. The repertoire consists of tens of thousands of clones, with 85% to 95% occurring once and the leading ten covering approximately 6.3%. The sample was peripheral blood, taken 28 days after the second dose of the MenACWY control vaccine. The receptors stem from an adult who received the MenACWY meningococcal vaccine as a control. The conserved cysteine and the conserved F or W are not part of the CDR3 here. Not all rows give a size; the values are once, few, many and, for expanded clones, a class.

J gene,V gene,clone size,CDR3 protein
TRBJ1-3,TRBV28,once,ASSPDGNTIY
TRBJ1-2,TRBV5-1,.,ASTLEPGGGYT
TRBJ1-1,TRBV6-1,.,ASSEISGYTEAF
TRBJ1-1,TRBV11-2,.,ASSRPGTGMTEAF
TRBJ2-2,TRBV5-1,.,ASSFGDPTYWELF
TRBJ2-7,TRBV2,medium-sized,ASSETGGRTYEQY
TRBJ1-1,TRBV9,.,ASSVALFPGNTEAF
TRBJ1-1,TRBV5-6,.,ASSLRAPENTEAF
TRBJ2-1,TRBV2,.,ASSGQGYNEQF
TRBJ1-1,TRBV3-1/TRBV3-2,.,ASSPSDRAHTEAF
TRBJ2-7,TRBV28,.,ASRNPDHYEQY
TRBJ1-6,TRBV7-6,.,ASSLDGLNSPLH
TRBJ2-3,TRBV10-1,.,ASGQAGGPNTQY
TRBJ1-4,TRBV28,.,ASSSGQGNEKLF
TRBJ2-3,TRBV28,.,ASSTSGKRADTQY
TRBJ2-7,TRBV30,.,AWADFNYEQY
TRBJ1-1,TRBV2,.,ASSTGSSEAF
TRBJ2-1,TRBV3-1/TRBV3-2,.,ASSPPRSSYNEQF
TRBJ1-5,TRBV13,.,ASSIQGQPQH
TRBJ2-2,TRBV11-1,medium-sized,ASTRPGDGELF
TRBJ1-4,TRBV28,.,ASSFYRGEDEKLF
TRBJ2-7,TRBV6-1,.,ASSDDPRADEQY
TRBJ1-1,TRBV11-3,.,ASSAAGGEDTEAF
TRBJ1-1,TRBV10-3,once,AISERPPGRTEAF
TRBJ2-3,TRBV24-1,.,ATSDPGGSYTDTQY
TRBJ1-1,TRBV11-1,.,ASSRGGMNTEAF
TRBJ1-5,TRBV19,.,ASKFEGAQPQH
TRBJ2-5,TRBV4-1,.,ASALIGTSGETQY
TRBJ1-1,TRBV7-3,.,ASSPRKDTEAF
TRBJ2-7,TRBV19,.,ASSDPLGGFYEQY
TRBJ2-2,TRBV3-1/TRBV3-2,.,ASSPVVTGELF
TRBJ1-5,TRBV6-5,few,ASKQYSNQPQH
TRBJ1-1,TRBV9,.,ASSGTGRSEAF
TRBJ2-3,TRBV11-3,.,ASSLTVGDTQY
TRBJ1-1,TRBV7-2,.,ASSPQGLNTEAF
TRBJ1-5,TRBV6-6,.,ASSPDRRQH
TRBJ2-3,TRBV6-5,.,ASSYTSGSKDTQY
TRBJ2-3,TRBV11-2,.,ASSSRGRGRAPDTQY
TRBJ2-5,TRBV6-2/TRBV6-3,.,ASSTVPGETQY
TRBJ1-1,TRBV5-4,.,ASSLAGGLLNTEAF
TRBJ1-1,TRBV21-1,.,ASSNDREKSGTEAF
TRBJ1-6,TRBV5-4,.,ASSLARGQGNSPLH
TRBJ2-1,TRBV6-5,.,ASWDRDDNEQF
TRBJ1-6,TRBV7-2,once,AAKVQGSSYNSPLH
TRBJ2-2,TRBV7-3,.,ASSLGTMNTGELF
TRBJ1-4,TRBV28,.,ASSWGSAGGVDEKLF
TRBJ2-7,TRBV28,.,ASNRGPYEQY
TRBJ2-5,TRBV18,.,ASSDPTDPQETQY
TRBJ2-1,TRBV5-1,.,ASSSRDSSYNEQF
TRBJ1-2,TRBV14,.,ASSQVAGGGGYGYT
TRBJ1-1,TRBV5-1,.,ASSPASSLEAF
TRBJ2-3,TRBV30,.,AWSVLSSGLSTDTQY
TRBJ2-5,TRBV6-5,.,ATTGDYQETQY
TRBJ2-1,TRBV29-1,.,SVEQDNEQF